Below are 31 T cell receptor beta chains sequenced from a single sample in a study of blood T cell repertoires in COVID-19. TCRdb's copy holds only in-frame clones and misses some; the assay was immunoSEQ multiplex PCR. The table has 200,000 or so clones, over 75% seen once. Sample: peripheral blood. These receptors were taken from a man aged 35-49 years with active or convalescent COVID-19.

The chain couples TRBV10-1 to TRBJ2-4; TRBD1 matches at 11 bases. CDR1 WNHNN and CDR2 SYGVQD come from the germline V gene (reference sequence). The CDR3 loop spans 23 amino acids. The V segment lost 7 bases and the J segment 4 bases; nucleotides outside the gene matches: 30. CDR3 protein: CASITLGQGVRALRRGPKNIQYF. Here the CDR3 DNA reads TGCGCCAGCATAACACTGGGACAGGGGGTTCGGGCTCTTAGAAGGGGTCCGAAAAACATTCAGTACTTC.

This chain connects TRBV5-1 to TRBJ1-2, with TRBD1 identical over 10 bases. V gave up 4 bases and J gave up 12 bases; unmatched junction bases: 9. In germline, CDR1 is SGHRS, CDR2 YFSETQ. This CDR3 contains 13 residues. In DNA form, the CDR3 reads TGCGCCAGCAGCATCCGGACAGGGGGTTTCAACACCTTC. Its translation: CASSIRTGGFNTF.

The gene calls are TRBV27 and TRBJ1-5; no reliable D call. The CDR3 is made up of 12 amino acids. Trimming pared 5 bases from V and 3 bases from J, leaving 5 bases between. Germline CDR1 is MNHEY and CDR2 is SMNVEV (reference sequence). CDR3 nucleotides: TGTGCCAGCAGTCCTGTCAATCAGCCCCAGCATTTT. It encodes CASSPVNQPQHF.

V usage is TRBV9 and J usage is TRBJ2-1; the match to TRBD2 covers 8 bases. Germline CDR1 is SGDLS and CDR2 is YYNGEE. The CDR3 has 13 residues. The V and J ends lost 6 bases and 6 bases, in that order; junction bases with no gene match: 5. The CDR3, as DNA: TGTGCCAGCAAAGCGGGAGCCACCAATGAGCAGTTCTTC. Translation gives CASKAGATNEQFF.

A single count supports this clone. The V call is TRBV30, the J call TRBJ2-7; 8 bases are a match to TRBD2. Losses at the gene ends were 4 bases for V and 3 bases for J; bases not matched to a gene: 14. CDR3 length: 16 amino acids. The germline V gene has CDR1 GTSNPN and CDR2 SVGIG (reference sequence). CDR3 nucleotides: TGTGCCTGGAACGGTGTGGCGGGAGGTCACATCTACGAGCAGTACTTC. It specifies CAWNGVAGGHIYEQYF.

This chain links TRBV6-6 with TRBJ1-1; 11 positions match TRBD1. This CDR3 is built from 17 residues. After removal of 5 bases from V and 2 bases from J, the junction contained 10 bases not matched to a gene. Germline assignment: CDR1 MNHNY and CDR2 SVGAGI (reference sequence). The CDR3 DNA is TGTGCCAGCAGTCGACTAGGACAGGGGGCCTACAACACTGAAGCTTTCTTT. Translating gives CASSRLGQGAYNTEAFF.

The sample holds a few counts of this clone. V and J are TRBV5-1 and TRBJ1-1; D might be TRBD1 (6 bases). This CDR3 contains 15 residues. Germline CDR1 reads SGHRS; CDR2 reads YFSETQ. V shed 2 bases and J shed 2 bases, with 13 bases lying between them. The CDR3 reads CASSFTGTTNTEAFF. The CDR3 bases are TGCGCCAGCAGCTTCACCGGGACAACCAACACTGAAGCTTTCTTT.

V and J are TRBV27 and TRBJ1-2, with 8 bases aligning to TRBD1. The CDR3 totals 14 residues. Germline CDR1 is MNHEY and CDR2 is SMNVEV (reference sequence). V was pared by 1 base and J by 5 bases, with 3 bases of the junction left unmatched. The CDR3 loop is CASSLLGQGYGYTF. CDR3 coding DNA: TGTGCCAGCAGTTTATTAGGACAGGGATATGGCTACACCTTC.

CDR3 loop: CASSVGLAGNGELFF. CDR3 sequence (DNA): TGTGCCAGCAGCGTAGGACTAGCGGGAAACGGGGAGCTGTTTTTT. The chain couples TRBV7-9 to TRBJ2-2, with 12 bases fitting TRBD2. This CDR3 contains 15 residues. With V trimmed by 5 bases and J by 7 bases, 5 bases remained unmatched. Germline values: CDR1 SEHNR, CDR2 FQNEAQ (reference sequence).

The rearrangement joins TRBV5-1 to TRBJ2-1; 10 bases line up with TRBD1. Germline V gives CDR1 SGHRS, CDR2 YFSETQ. CDR3 size: 15 residues. V trimming: 4 bases; J trimming: 5 bases; junction bases outside the gene matches: 6. CDR3 in amino acids: CASSNRDRGDNEQFF. The CDR3 DNA sequence: TGCGCCAGCAGCAACCGGGACAGGGGCGACAATGAGCAGTTCTTC.

This chain connects TRBV24-1 to TRBJ2-2; maybe TRBD1 (6 bases). In germline, CDR1 is KGHDR, CDR2 SFDVKD. Trimming cost V 0 bases and J 3 bases, with 10 bases left between them. The CDR3 covers 16 residues. The CDR3 loop is CATSDLLGHYTGELFF. The DNA of the CDR3 is TGTGCCACCAGTGATTTGCTGGGACATTACACCGGGGAGCTGTTTTTT.

The genes are TRBV30 and TRBJ1-5, with D perhaps TRBD1 (5 bases). The germline gives CDR1 GTSNPN, CDR2 SVGIG (reference sequence). The CDR3 is 14 residues long. Trimming took off 2 bases at V and 10 bases at J, with 18 bases between the two ends. CDR3 sequence reads: CAWSTTHSREPQHF. The CDR3 DNA sequence: TGTGCCTGGAGTACCACCCACTCCAGGGAACCCCAGCATTTT.

V is TRBV28 and J is TRBJ1-1, with D tentatively TRBD1 (5 bases). The CDR3 loop spans 15 amino acids. The germline V gene has CDR1 MDHEN and CDR2 SYDVKM. V gave up 6 bases and J gave up 4 bases, with 18 bases separating them. The DNA for the CDR3 is TGTGCCAGCAGCCTTGCTCCTGTGGGGGGCACTGAAGCTTTCTTT. This translates into CASSLAPVGGTEAFF.

This clone was recorded only once. The same CDR3 arises from other DNA sequences in this sample as well. Here the CDR3 reads CASSPDRDNEQFF. Here the CDR3 DNA reads TGTGCCAGCTCACCCGACAGGGACAATGAGCAGTTCTTC. This chain joins TRBV18 and TRBJ2-1; 7 bases are a match to TRBD1. Trimming at V came to 3 bases and at J to 5 bases, leaving 1 base not matched to a gene. This CDR3 comprises 13 residues. In germline, CDR1 is KGHSH, CDR2 LQKENI.

The chain couples TRBV9 to TRBJ2-3, with 8 bases matching TRBD2. V shed 1 base, J shed 7 bases, and the junction held 8 bases outside the gene matches. CDR3 length: 15 residues. In germline, CDR1 is SGDLS, CDR2 YYNGEE. The DNA of the CDR3 is TGTGCCAGCAGCGTAAGGGAGCGGGAGACGAATACGCAGTATTTT. It encodes CASSVRERETNTQYF. The full variable domain, with the rest looked up from reference TRBV9 and TRBJ2-3, is DSGVTQTPKHLITATGQRVTLRCSPRSGDLSVYWYQQSLDQGLQFLIQYYNGEERAKGNILERFSAQQFPDLHSELNLSSLELGDSALYFCASSVRERETNTQYFGPGTRLTVL.

The chain is built from TRBV5-1 and TRBJ1-1; D call uncertain. Germline V gene sequence: CDR1 SGHRS, CDR2 YFSETQ. The germline V and J ends were trimmed by 4 bases and 2 bases, with 12 bases remaining between them. This CDR3 is built from 14 residues. DNA of the CDR3: TGCGCCAGCAGCAGTCTTAGTCGCAACACTGAAGCTTTCTTT. It codes for CASSSLSRNTEAFF.

CDR3 loop: CACGLVKNTQYF. CDR3 coding DNA: TGTGCCTGCGGACTTGTAAAAAATACGCAGTATTTT. The chain couples TRBV27 to TRBJ2-3; tentative D call: TRBD2 (5 bases). The V gene lost 11 bases and the J gene lost 7 bases, with 16 bases spanning the gap. This CDR3 has 12 residues. Germline CDR1 reads MNHEY; CDR2 reads SMNVEV (reference sequence).

This clone was seen once. The chain recombines TRBV28 with TRBJ2-7; D is perhaps TRBD1 (5 bases). The germline gives CDR1 MDHEN, CDR2 SYDVKM. The CDR3 extends over 13 amino acids. Trimming took 7 bases from V and 2 from J, leaving 12 bases between them. CDR3 in DNA: TGTGCCAGCAAGGATCAGGGCCCCTACGAGCAGTACTTC. Encoded protein: CASKDQGPYEQYF.

The chain carries TRBV5-4 and TRBJ1-1; 9 positions match TRBD1. Trimming cost V 4 bases and J 1 base; bases outside gene matches: 5. The CDR3 runs 15 residues. Germline values: CDR1 SGHNT, CDR2 YYREEE (reference sequence). The CDR3 DNA reads as TGTGCCAGCAGCGCCACACAGGGGGCGAACACTGAAGCTTTCTTT. This encodes CASSATQGANTEAFF. The full variable domain, rest sourced from reference TRBV5-4 and TRBJ1-1, is ETGVTQSPTHLIKTRGQQVTLRCSSQSGHNTVSWYQQALGQGPQFIFQYYREEENGRGNFPPRFSGLQFPNYSSELNVNALELDDSALYLCASSATQGANTEAFFGQGTRLTVV.

V and J are TRBV28 and TRBJ2-7; TRBD2 matches at 8 bases. Germline CDR1 and CDR2: MDHEN and SYDVKM. The V segment lost 6 bases and the J segment 0 bases; nucleotides outside the gene matches: 4. The CDR3 length is 14 residues. CDR3 amino acids: CASSNSGISYEQYF. The CDR3 DNA follows: TGTGCCAGCAGCAATAGCGGGATCTCCTACGAGCAGTACTTC.

This clone has only a few counts. The V gene is TRBV27, the J gene TRBJ1-1, with unresolved D. The CDR3 loop spans 13 amino acids. Trimming pared 5 bases from V and 4 bases from J, leaving 11 bases between. In germline, CDR1 is MNHEY, CDR2 SMNVEV (reference sequence). The CDR3 region is CASSISRITEAFF. DNA for the CDR3: TGTGCCAGCAGTATCTCCAGGATCACTGAAGCTTTCTTT.

The chain employs TRBV9 and TRBJ1-1; unclear D gene. V lost 0 bases and J lost 0, with 6 bases in between. From germline, CDR1 is SGDLS and CDR2 YYNGEE. The CDR3 extends over 14 amino acids. The CDR3 loop reads CASSVASMNTEAFF. The CDR3 DNA is TGTGCCAGCAGCGTAGCATCAATGAACACTGAAGCTTTCTTT.

The chain joins TRBV12-3 or TRBV12-4 to TRBJ2-5; no firm D call. There are 12 residues in the CDR3. Trimming pared 5 bases from V and 7 bases from J, leaving 11 bases between. CDR3 in amino acids: CASSLPPGTQYF. The CDR3 DNA sequence: TGTGCCAGCAGTCTACCTCCGGGGACCCAGTACTTC.

The rearrangement links TRBV19 to TRBJ2-1, with 8 bases identical to TRBD2. CDR3 length equals 14 residues. Trimming removed 5 bases from V and 6 bases from J; junction bases left unmatched: 6. Germline assignment: CDR1 LNHDA and CDR2 SQIVND (reference sequence). This CDR3 is CASSYSGLANEQFF. In DNA, the CDR3 is TGTGCCAGTAGTTATAGTGGACTAGCCAATGAGCAGTTCTTC.

The rearrangement joins TRBV6-5 to TRBJ1-3; D not certain. Germline V CDR1 and CDR2: MNHEY, SVGAGI. This CDR3 spans 14 amino acids. V dropped 4 bases and J dropped 0 bases, with 7 bases sitting between them. The CDR3, as DNA: TGTGCCAGCAGTTTTACGGTCTCTGGAAACACCATATATTTT. This codes for CASSFTVSGNTIYF.

V and J are TRBV30 and TRBJ2-2; 16 bases fit TRBD2. The CDR3 runs to 17 residues. J lost 4 bases, V lost 5 bases, and 7 bases had no gene match. Germline-derived CDR1 and CDR2 are GTSNPN and SVGIG (reference sequence). CDR3 in amino acids: CAWGGLAGGPGTGELFF. The CDR3 nucleotides are TGTGCCTGGGGGGGACTAGCGGGAGGGCCCGGCACCGGGGAGCTGTTTTTT.

By share, this clone ranks as medium-sized (0.01 to 0.1%). V gene TRBV7-9 combines with J gene TRBJ2-3; TRBD2 matches 7 bases. The CDR3 loop spans 14 amino acids. V gave up 2 bases and J gave up 4 bases; unmatched junction bases: 3. Germline loops: CDR1 SEHNR, CDR2 FQNEAQ (reference sequence). The CDR3 protein is CASSLRAGADTQYF. In nucleotides, the CDR3 is TGTGCCAGCAGCTTAAGGGCGGGAGCAGATACGCAGTATTTT. The full variable domain, completed using reference TRBV7-9 and TRBJ2-3, is DTGVSQNPRHKITKRGQNVTFRCDPISEHNRLYWYRQTLGQGPEFLTYFQNEAQLEKSRLLSDRFSAERPKGSFSTLEIQRTEQGDSAMYLCASSLRAGADTQYFGPGTRLTVL.

The J gene is TRBJ2-5, the V gene TRBV4-1, with TRBD2 matching 10 bases. The germline gives CDR1 MGHRA, CDR2 YSYEKL. V lost 2 bases and J lost 2; bases outside the gene matches: 8. The CDR3 sequence is 17 residues long. Here the CDR3 reads CASSQRDLAGVQETQYF. The CDR3 region has the DNA TGCGCCAGCAGCCAAAGGGATCTAGCGGGGGTTCAAGAGACCCAGTACTTC.

The genes are TRBV24-1 and TRBJ1-1; perhaps TRBD1 as D (6 bases). The germline V and J ends were trimmed by 8 bases and 1 base, with 7 bases remaining between them. CDR1 is KGHDR, CDR2 SFDVKD, per germline. The CDR3 is made up of 12 amino acids. CDR3 nucleotide sequence: TGTGCCACCATACAGGGGAACACTGAAGCTTTCTTT. This gives the protein CATIQGNTEAFF.

About this clone: The limits of the CDR3 on the DNA are not certain, so only TCRdb's listed CDR3 is given. This chain connects TRBV28 to TRBJ1-2; TRBD1, as called in the table, went unchecked against the DNA. Inclusive of both ends, the CDR3 amounts to 15 amino acids. Germline lookup yields CDR1 MDHEN and CDR2 SYDVKM. This CDR3 reads CASSSSDRGNYGYTF.

The CDR3 loop reads CASSSRTGYEQYF. DNA of the CDR3: TGTGCCAGCAGCTCAAGGACAGGCTACGAGCAGTACTTC. This rearrangement joins TRBV7-8 to TRBJ2-7; TRBD1 aligns across 7 bases. The CDR3 length is 13 residues. Germline values: CDR1 SGHVS, CDR2 FQNEAQ. V lost 4 bases to trimming and J lost 3 bases; unmatched junction nucleotides: 3.